Below, one T cell receptor beta chain is given with its context. What it recognizes is unknown. This entry comes from a study of cytomegalovirus exposure and HLA in healthy donors. Study-wide findings and caveats: The productive fraction for most TCR beta V segments was about 90% or about 30% in an earlier analysis.

Primers: 60 Vbeta forward and 13 Jbeta reverse. TCRdb's table, derived via immunoSEQ multiplex PCR, lists solely in-frame clones and lacks some. In the table there are 150,000 to 200,000 clones, around 86% of which are singletons. The origin of this receptor is a man over 45 in good health and CMV-seronegative. Material: PBMCs.

CDR3 coding DNA: TGTGCCAGCAGCTTAATGGAGGGGATGAACACTGAAGCTTTCTTT. Protein sequence: CASSLMEGMNTEAFF. The chain employs TRBV7-2 and TRBJ1-1; D may be TRBD1 (5 bases). Looked up from germline, CDR1 is SGHTA and CDR2 is FQGNSA. The CDR3 contains 15 residues. The germline V and J ends were trimmed by 2 bases and 0 bases, with 10 bases remaining between them. Full variable domain (missing parts from reference TRBV7-2 and TRBJ1-1): GAGVSQSPSNKVTEKGKDVELRCDPISGHTALYWYRQSLGQGLEFLIYFQGNSAPDKSGLPSDRFSAERTGGSVSTLTIQRTQQEDSAVYLCASSLMEGMNTEAFFGQGTRLTVV.